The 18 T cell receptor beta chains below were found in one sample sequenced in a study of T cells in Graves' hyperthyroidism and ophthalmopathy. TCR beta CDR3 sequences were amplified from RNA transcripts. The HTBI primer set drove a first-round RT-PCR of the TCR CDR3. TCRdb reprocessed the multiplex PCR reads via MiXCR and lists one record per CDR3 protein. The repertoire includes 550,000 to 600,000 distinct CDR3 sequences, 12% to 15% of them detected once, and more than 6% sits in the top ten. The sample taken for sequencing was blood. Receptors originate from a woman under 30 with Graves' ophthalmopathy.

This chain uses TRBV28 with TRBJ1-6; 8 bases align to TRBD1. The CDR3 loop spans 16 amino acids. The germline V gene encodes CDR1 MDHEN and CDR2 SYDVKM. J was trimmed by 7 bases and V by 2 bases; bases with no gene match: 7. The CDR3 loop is CASSLGAGGANSPLHF. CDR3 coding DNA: TGTGCCAGCAGTTTAGGCGCAGGGGGCGCGAATTCACCCCTCCACTTT. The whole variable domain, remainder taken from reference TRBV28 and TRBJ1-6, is DVKVTQSSRYLVKRTGEKVFLECVQDMDHENMFWYRQDPGLGLRLIYFSYDVKMKEKGDIPEGYSVSREKKERFSLILESASTNQTSMYLCASSLGAGGANSPLHFGNGTRLTVT.

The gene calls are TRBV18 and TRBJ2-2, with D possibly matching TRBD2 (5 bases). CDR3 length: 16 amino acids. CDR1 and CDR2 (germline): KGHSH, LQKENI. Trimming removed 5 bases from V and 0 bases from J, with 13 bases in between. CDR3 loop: CASSISAGSNTGELFF. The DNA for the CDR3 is TGTGCCAGCTCAATTTCTGCGGGCTCGAACACCGGGGAGCTGTTTTTT.

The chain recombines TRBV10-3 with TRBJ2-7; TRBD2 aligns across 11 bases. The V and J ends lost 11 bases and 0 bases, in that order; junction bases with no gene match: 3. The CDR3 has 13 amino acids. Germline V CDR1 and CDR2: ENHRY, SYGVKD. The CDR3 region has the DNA TGTGCCGCCGGGACTAGCGGCTCCTACGAGCAGTACTTC. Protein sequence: CAAGTSGSYEQYF.

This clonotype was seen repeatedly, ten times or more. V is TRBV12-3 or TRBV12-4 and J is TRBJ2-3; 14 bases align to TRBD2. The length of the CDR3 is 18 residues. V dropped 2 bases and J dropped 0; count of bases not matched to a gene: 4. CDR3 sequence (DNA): TGTGCCAGCAGTTTACGACTAGCGGGAGGGACTAGCACAGATACGCAGTATTTT. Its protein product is CASSLRLAGGTSTDTQYF.

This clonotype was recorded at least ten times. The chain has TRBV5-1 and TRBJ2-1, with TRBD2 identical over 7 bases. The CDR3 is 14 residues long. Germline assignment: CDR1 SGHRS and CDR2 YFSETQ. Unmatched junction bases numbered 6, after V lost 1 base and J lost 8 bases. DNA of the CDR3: TGCGCCAGCAGCTTGCTAGCGGCTAGGGATGAGCAGTTCTTC. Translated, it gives CASSLLAARDEQFF.

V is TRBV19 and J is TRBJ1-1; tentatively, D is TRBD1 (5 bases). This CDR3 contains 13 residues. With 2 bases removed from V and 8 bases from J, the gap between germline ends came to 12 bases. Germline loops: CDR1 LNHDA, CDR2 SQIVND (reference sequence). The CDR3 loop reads CASSIWQGPEAFF. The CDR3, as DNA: TGTGCCAGTAGTATATGGCAGGGACCCGAAGCTTTCTTT. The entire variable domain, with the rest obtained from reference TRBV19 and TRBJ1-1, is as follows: DGGITQSPKYLFRKEGQNVTLSCEQNLNHDAMYWYRQDPGQGLRLIYYSQIVNDFQKGDIAEGYSVSREKKESFPLTVTSAQKNPTAFYLCASSIWQGPEAFFGQGTRLTVV.

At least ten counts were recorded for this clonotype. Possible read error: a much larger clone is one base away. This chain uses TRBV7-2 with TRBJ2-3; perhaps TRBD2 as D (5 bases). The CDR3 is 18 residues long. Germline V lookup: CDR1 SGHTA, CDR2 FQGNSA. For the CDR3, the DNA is TGTGCCGGCAGCTTAGCGCCTGGCGTACCGTTTCCGGTAGGGCCGCAGTATTTT. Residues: CAGSLAPGVPFPVGPQYF.

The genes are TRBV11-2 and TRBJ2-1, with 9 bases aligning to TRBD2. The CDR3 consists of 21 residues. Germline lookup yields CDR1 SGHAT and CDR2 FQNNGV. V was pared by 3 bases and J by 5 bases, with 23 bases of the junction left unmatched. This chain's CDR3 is CASSFGRGRASGDSTNNEQFF. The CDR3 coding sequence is TGTGCCAGCAGCTTTGGTCGGGGTCGGGCTAGCGGGGACTCCACTAACAATGAGCAGTTCTTC.

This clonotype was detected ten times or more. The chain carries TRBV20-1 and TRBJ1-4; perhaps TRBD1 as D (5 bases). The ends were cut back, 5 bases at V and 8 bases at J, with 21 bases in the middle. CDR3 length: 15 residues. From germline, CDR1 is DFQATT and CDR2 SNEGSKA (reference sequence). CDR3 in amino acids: CSAPGRNLGWEKLFF. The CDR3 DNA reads TGCAGTGCTCCGGGACGGAATTTAGGTTGGGAAAAACTGTTTTTT.

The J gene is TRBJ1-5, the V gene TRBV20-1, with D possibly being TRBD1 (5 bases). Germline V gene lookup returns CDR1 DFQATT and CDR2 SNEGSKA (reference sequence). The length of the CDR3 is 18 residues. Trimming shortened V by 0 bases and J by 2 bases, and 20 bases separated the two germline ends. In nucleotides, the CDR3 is TGCAGTGCTAGAGATCTTCTGGGGGTAGTTCATGGCAATCAGCCCCAGCATTTT. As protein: CSARDLLGVVHGNQPQHF.

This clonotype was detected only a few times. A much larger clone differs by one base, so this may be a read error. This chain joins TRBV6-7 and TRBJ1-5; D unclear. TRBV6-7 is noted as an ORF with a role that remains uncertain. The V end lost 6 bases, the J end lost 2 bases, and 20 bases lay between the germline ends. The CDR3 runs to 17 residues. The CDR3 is CASSHLLDFAGNQPQHF. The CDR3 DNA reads TGTGCCAGCAGCCACTTATTGGACTTTGCGGGCAATCAGCCCCAGCATTTT.

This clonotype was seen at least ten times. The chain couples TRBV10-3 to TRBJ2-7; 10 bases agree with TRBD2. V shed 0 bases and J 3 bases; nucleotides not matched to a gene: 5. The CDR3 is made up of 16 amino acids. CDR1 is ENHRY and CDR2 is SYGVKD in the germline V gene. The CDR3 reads CAISESTASGSYEQYF. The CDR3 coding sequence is TGTGCCATCAGTGAGTCGACGGCTAGCGGGAGCTACGAGCAGTACTTC.

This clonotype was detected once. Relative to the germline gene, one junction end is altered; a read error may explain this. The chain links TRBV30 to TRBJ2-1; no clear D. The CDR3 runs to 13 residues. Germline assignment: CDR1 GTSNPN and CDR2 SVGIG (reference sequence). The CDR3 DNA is TGCGCCTGGAGTTCAGGTTTGTGGTACGAGCAGTTCTTC. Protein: CAWSSGLWYEQFF.

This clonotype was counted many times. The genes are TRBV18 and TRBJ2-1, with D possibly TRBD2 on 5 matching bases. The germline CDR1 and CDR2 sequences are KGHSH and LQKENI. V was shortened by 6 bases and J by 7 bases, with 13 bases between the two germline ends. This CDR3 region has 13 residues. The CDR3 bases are TGTGCCAGCTCTACCGGAGCGGTGAATGAGCAGTTCTTC. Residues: CASSTGAVNEQFF.

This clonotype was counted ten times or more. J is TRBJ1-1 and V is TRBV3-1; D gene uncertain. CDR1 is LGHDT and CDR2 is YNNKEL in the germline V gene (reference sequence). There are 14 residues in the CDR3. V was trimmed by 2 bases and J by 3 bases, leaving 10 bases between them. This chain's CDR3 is CASSQNTQYTEAFF. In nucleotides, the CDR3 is TGTGCCAGCAGCCAAAATACTCAGTACACTGAAGCTTTCTTT.

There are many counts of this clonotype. Written as DNA, the CDR3 is TGTGCCAGCAGTGTATTTACAGGGGGCACTGAAGCTTTCTTT. This sequence encodes CASSVFTGGTEAFF. The chain combines TRBV6-1 with TRBJ1-1; 8 nucleotides match TRBD1. The CDR3 spans 14 residues. Germline V CDR1 and CDR2: MNHNS, SASEGT. The V gene end was trimmed by 4 bases and the J gene end by 4 bases; junction bases not matched to a gene: 5.

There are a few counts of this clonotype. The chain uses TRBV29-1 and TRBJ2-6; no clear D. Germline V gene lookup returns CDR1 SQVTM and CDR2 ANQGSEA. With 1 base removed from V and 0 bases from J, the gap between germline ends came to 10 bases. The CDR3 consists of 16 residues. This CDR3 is CSVEGTDLSGANVLTF. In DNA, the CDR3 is TGCAGCGTTGAAGGGACGGACCTCTCTGGGGCCAACGTCCTGACTTTC.

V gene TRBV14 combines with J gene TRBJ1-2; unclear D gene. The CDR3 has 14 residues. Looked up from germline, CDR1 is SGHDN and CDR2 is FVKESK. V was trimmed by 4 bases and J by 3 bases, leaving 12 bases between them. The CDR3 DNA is TGTGCCAGCAGCCCGGACTCTCCTTACTATGGCTACACCTTC. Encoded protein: CASSPDSPYYGYTF.